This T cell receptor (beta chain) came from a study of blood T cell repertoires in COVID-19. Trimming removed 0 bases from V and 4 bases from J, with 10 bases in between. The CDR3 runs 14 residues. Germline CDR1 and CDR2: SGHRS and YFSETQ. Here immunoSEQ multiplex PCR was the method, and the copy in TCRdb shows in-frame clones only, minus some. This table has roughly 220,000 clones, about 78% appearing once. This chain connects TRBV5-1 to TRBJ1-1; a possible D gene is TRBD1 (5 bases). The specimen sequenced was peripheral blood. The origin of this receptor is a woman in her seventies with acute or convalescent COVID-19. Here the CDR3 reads CASSLVAGPTEAFF. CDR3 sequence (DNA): TGCGCCAGCAGCTTGGTGGCAGGGCCCACTGAAGCTTTCTTT.